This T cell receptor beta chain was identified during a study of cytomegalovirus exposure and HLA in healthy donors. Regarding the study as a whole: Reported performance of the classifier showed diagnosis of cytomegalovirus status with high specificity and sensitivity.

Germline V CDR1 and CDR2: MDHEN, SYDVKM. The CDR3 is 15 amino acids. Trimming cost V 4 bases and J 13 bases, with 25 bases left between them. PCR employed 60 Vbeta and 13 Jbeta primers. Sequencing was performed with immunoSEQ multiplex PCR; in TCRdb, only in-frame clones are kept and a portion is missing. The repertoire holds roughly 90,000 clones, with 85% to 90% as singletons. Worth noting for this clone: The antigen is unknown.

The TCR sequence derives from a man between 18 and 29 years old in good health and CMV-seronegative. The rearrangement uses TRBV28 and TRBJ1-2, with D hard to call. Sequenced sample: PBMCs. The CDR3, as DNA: TGTGCCAGCAGTTCCTCTGACCCGACGCAGCGAATGGGCACCTTC. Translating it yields CASSSSDPTQRMGTF.